The rows below give T cell receptor beta chains drawn from one sample of a study of T cell responses to AZD1222 COVID-19 vaccine. The protocol was immunoSEQ multiplex PCR, while the TCRdb copy is restricted to in-frame clones and leaves out a portion. This table has 180,000 or so clones, around 90% appearing once. Sequencing was performed on peripheral blood, taken 28 days after the second AZD1222 dose. The receptor set was obtained from an adult who received the AZD1222 COVID-19 vaccine. Each CDR3 is given with its conserved first and last residue. The D gene is left open where the match is weak. Part of the rows lack a size; the others show once, few, many or a class for expanded clones.

abundance	d_gene	v_gene	j_gene	CDR3nt	CDR3aa
-	-	TRBV5-5	TRBJ1-6	TGTGCCAGCAGCTTGGGCAGGGTCGAAAATTCACCCCTCCACTTT	CASSLGRVENSPLHF
-	TRBD1	TRBV7-6	TRBJ2-1	TGTGCCTCCGGGACAGTCTCCTACAATGAGCAGTTCTTC	CASGTVSYNEQFF
-	-	TRBV6-6	TRBJ1-1	TGTGCCAGCAGCCTACAGGTGACGAACACTGAAGCTTTCTTT	CASSLQVTNTEAFF
-	-	TRBV14	TRBJ1-4	TGTGCCAGCAGCCAAGCGGGGGCATCGACGGAAAAACTGTTTTTT	CASSQAGASTEKLFF
-	-	TRBV5-1	TRBJ2-5	TGCGCCAGCAGCTTTAAAGAGACCCAGTACTTC	CASSFKETQYF
once	-	TRBV9	TRBJ2-7	TGTGCCAGCAGCGCCTTATTGGGCTACGAGCAGTACTTC	CASSALLGYEQYF
-	-	TRBV6-5	TRBJ1-6	TGTGCCAGCAGCCGACAGTTCTATAATTCACCCCTCCACTTT	CASSRQFYNSPLHF
-	TRBD1	TRBV7-3	TRBJ2-1	TGTGCCAGCAGCTCCCAACCGGGACAGATCAATGAGCAGTTCTTC	CASSSQPGQINEQFF
-	TRBD1	TRBV6-5	TRBJ2-1	TGTGCCAGCAGTTCGTCCGGGACAGGGGACTACAATGAGCAGTTCTTC	CASSSSGTGDYNEQFF
-	TRBD1	TRBV5-6	TRBJ1-5	TGTGCCAGCAGCCCCAGAGGGGGCCGAAATCAGCCCCAGCATTTT	CASSPRGGRNQPQHF
-	TRBD1	TRBV30	TRBJ2-1	TGTGCCTGGAGTGCAGGGGGACGCAATGAGCAGTTCTTC	CAWSAGGRNEQFF
-	TRBD2	TRBV7-2	TRBJ2-1	TGTGCCAGCAGCTTATTCCCACGGGACTACCCCTCGGGGGAGCAGTTCTTC	CASSLFPRDYPSGEQFF
-	TRBD1	TRBV7-2	TRBJ1-6	TGTGCCAGCAGCTCCAGACTCGCCTCCGGGACAGATAATTCACCCCTCCACTTT	CASSSRLASGTDNSPLHF
-	TRBD1	TRBV19	TRBJ2-1	TGTGCCAGTAGTATGCAGGGACAGAACTACAATGAGCAGTTCTTC	CASSMQGQNYNEQFF
-	TRBD1	TRBV6-1	TRBJ2-7	TGTGCCAGCAGTGAAACAGAAAAGACAGGGAATTACGAGCAGTACTTC	CASSETEKTGNYEQYF
-	TRBD2	TRBV11-3	TRBJ2-2	TGTGCCAGCAGCTTAGTCACTAGCGGGCTCAACACCGGGGAGCTGTTTTTT	CASSLVTSGLNTGELFF
-	TRBD2	TRBV11-2	TRBJ2-7	TGTGCCAGCAGCTTAGACAGCGGGAGTAGCTACGAGCAGTACTTC	CASSLDSGSSYEQYF
-	-	TRBV3-1/TRBV3-2	TRBJ1-2	TGTGCCAGCAGCAATACGGACGCGGGCCTGGGCTACACCTTC	CASSNTDAGLGYTF
-	TRBD1	TRBV30	TRBJ1-2	TGTGCCTGGAGCGCACAGGGGGCTGGAGGCTACACCTTC	CAWSAQGAGGYTF
-	-	TRBV9	TRBJ1-4	TGTGCCAGCAGCGTAGGGGGCCGGGTTGAGGGTGAAAAACTGTTTTTT	CASSVGGRVEGEKLFF
-	TRBD2	TRBV7-2	TRBJ2-1	TGTGCCAGCAGCTCGAGGGTGCTAGCGGGGGGGTCTGAGCAGTTCTTC	CASSSRVLAGGSEQFF
-	-	TRBV7-9	TRBJ2-3	TGTGCCAGCAGCCCACGGACAGATACGCAGTATTTT	CASSPRTDTQYF
-	TRBD1	TRBV27	TRBJ1-1	TGTGCCAGCAGTTTCGCGGGGGGCGGGACAGGGACGACTGAAGCTTTCTTT	CASSFAGGGTGTTEAFF
-	-	TRBV10-3	TRBJ1-2	TGTGCCATCAGTATCAGGGAGGGTCACTATGGCTACACCTTC	CAISIREGHYGYTF
-	-	TRBV3-1/TRBV3-2	TRBJ2-7	TGTGCCAGCAGCCAAGTAGCGAAGACCTACGAGCAGTACTTC	CASSQVAKTYEQYF
-	TRBD2	TRBV3-1/TRBV3-2	TRBJ2-1	TGTGCCAGCAGCCCCGTAGGGAGGACTAGCAATGAGCAGTTCTTC	CASSPVGRTSNEQFF
-	TRBD2	TRBV29-1	TRBJ2-1	TGCAGCGTTGGGGAACGGGGGGGCAACAATGAGCAGTTCTTC	CSVGERGGNNEQFF
-	-	TRBV2	TRBJ1-6	TGTGCCAGCAGTGAAGCGGGGAACTATAATTCACCCCTCCACTTT	CASSEAGNYNSPLHF
once	TRBD1	TRBV5-4	TRBJ2-6	TGTGCCAGCAGCTTGGCGACAGGGCTTGGGGCCAACGTCCTGACTTTC	CASSLATGLGANVLTF
-	TRBD2	TRBV5-1	TRBJ2-1	TGCGCCAGCAGCACATCCGGGACTAGCGGTGGGGAGCAGTTCTTC	CASSTSGTSGGEQFF
-	-	TRBV5-5	TRBJ2-3	TGTGCCAGCAGCTTGGGGGACCTATCCACAGATACGCAGTATTTT	CASSLGDLSTDTQYF
-	-	TRBV28	TRBJ1-2	TGTGCCAGCAGTTTATTACAGGATGTCACTAACTATGGCTACACCTTC	CASSLLQDVTNYGYTF
-	-	TRBV12-3/TRBV12-4	TRBJ1-6	TGTGCCAGCAGTCCCTCGGCCGTTTCACCCCTCCACTTT	CASSPSAVSPLHF
-	TRBD2	TRBV10-1	TRBJ2-1	TGCGCCAGCTCTACCGGGACTAGCGGGAGCAATGAGCAGTTCTTC	CASSTGTSGSNEQFF
-	-	TRBV10-3	TRBJ1-1	TGTGCCATCTCGGGAATGAACACTGAAGCTTTCTTT	CAISGMNTEAFF
-	-	TRBV5-5	TRBJ2-1	TGTGCCAGCAGCTTGGTGGGGGGGCAGTTCTTC	CASSLVGGQFF
-	-	TRBV7-3	TRBJ2-2	TGTGCCAGCAGCTTATCGGGCGGGGAGCTGTTTTTT	CASSLSGGELFF
-	-	TRBV2	TRBJ2-5	TGTGCCAGCAGCCGCACCAGGGTGGATGGGGAGACCCAGTACTTC	CASSRTRVDGETQYF
-	-	TRBV5-4	TRBJ2-1	TGTGCCAGCAGCTTGGACGCGGACTTTTACAATGAGCAGTTCTTC	CASSLDADFYNEQFF
-	-	TRBV10-1	TRBJ1-1	TGCGCCAGCAGTGGGGGGTTTAACACTGAAGCTTTCTTT	CASSGGFNTEAFF
once	TRBD2	TRBV28	TRBJ2-1	TGTGCCAGCAGCCGGGGACTAGCGGGAGAAAATGAGCAGTTCTTC	CASSRGLAGENEQFF
-	-	TRBV7-8	TRBJ2-6	TGTGCCAGCAGCTATTATCGACAGGCTGGGGCCAACGTCCTGACTTTC	CASSYYRQAGANVLTF